Each of the 24 T cell receptor beta chains below was sequenced from the same sample in a study of T cells after yellow fever vaccination. TCRdb reprocessed the 5' RACE reads with MiXCR, giving one entry per CDR3 protein. This repertoire shows some 350,000 distinct CDR3 sequences, over 4% found once; its top ten account for 20% to 25%. The sequences come from PBMCs, collected 5 days after the yellow fever booster vaccination. The source is a man younger than 35 who received the YFV17D yellow fever vaccine.

The J gene is TRBJ2-6, the V gene TRBV4-3; unclear D gene. Germline assignment: CDR1 LGHNA and CDR2 YSLEER. V was cut by 0 bases and J by 0 bases, with 6 bases left in between. The CDR3 loop spans 16 amino acids. The CDR3 is CASSQDEFSGANVLTF. The CDR3 DNA reads as TGCGCCAGCAGCCAAGATGAATTCTCTGGGGCCAACGTCCTGACTTTC.

The sample holds a few counts of this clonotype. The chain links TRBV7-2 to TRBJ2-7; TRBD1 matches 9 bases. The trim removed 3 bases at V and 4 bases at J, leaving 13 bases unmatched. Germline V lookup: CDR1 SGHTA, CDR2 FQGNSA. The CDR3 runs 17 residues. The chain's CDR3 is CASSLGPPGQGVYEQYF. CDR3 bases: TGTGCCAGCAGCTTGGGACCCCCGGGACAGGGTGTTTACGAGCAGTACTTC.

V usage is TRBV27 and J usage is TRBJ2-3; TRBD2 agrees at 7 bases. V trimming: 6 bases; J trimming: 3 bases; junction bases outside the gene matches: 3. This CDR3 comprises 13 residues. Germline assignment: CDR1 MNHEY and CDR2 SMNVEV (reference sequence). CDR3 nucleotides: TGTGCCAGCAGGCGACTAGCAACAGATACGCAGTATTTT. This translates into CASRRLATDTQYF.

This chain connects TRBV5-6 to TRBJ2-5, with D unclear. Trimming shortened V by 1 base and J by 5 bases, and 6 bases separated the two germline ends. The CDR3 sequence is 12 residues long. Germline V gene sequence: CDR1 SGHDT, CDR2 YYEEEE. The CDR3 sequence: CASSLSWETQYF. DNA of the CDR3: TGTGCCAGCAGCTTGTCGTGGGAGACCCAGTACTTC. Full variable domain (missing parts from reference TRBV5-6 and TRBJ2-5): DAGVTQSPTHLIKTRGQQVTLRCSPKSGHDTVSWYQQALGQGPQFIFQYYEEEERQRGNFPDRFSGHQFPNYSSELNVNALLLGDSALYLCASSLSWETQYFGPGTRLLVL.

This clonotype has at least ten counts. This chain connects TRBV20-1 to TRBJ1-1; tentatively, D is TRBD1 (5 bases). The V and J ends lost 0 bases and 5 bases respectively, with 13 bases between them. CDR3 length: 14 amino acids. Germline V CDR1 and CDR2: DFQATT, SNEGSKA (reference sequence). The CDR3 nucleotides are TGCAGTGCTAGAGACCCCGCGGGGGGTACTGAAGCTTTCTTT. It yields the protein CSARDPAGGTEAFF.

This clonotype was seen many times. V is TRBV18 and J is TRBJ2-1; D might be TRBD2 (5 bases). The germline V and J ends were trimmed by 3 bases and 0 bases, with 12 bases remaining between them. Per the germline V gene, CDR1 is KGHSH and CDR2 is LQKENI. The CDR3 totals 16 residues. The CDR3 protein is CASSPRSGLSYNEQFF. DNA for the CDR3: TGTGCCAGCTCACCCCGGAGCGGTCTCTCCTACAATGAGCAGTTCTTC. Drawing the rest from reference TRBV18 and TRBJ2-1, the complete variable domain is NAGVMQNPRHLVRRRGQEARLRCSPMKGHSHVYWYRQLPEEGLKFMVYLQKENIIDESGMPKERFSAEFPKEGPSILRIQQVVRGDSAAYFCASSPRSGLSYNEQFFGPGTRLTVL.

To note about this clonotype: This may come from a read error, since a much larger clone is one base off. This chain connects TRBV9 to TRBJ2-3; possibly TRBD2 for D (6 bases). The CDR3 runs 12 residues. Per the germline V gene, CDR1 is SGDLS and CDR2 is YYNGEE. The CDR3 spells CASSVGGDKQYF. The CDR3 DNA is TGTGCCAGCAGCGTAGGGGGGGATAAGCAGTATTTT. The complete variable domain, with remaining parts taken from reference TRBV9 and TRBJ2-3, reads DSGVTQTPKHLITATGQRVTLRCSPRSGDLSVYWYQQSLDQGLQFLIQYYNGEERAKGNILERFSAQQFPDLHSELNLSSLELGDSALYFCASSVGGDKQYFGPGTRLTVL.

The V call is TRBV9, the J call TRBJ2-2; D perhaps matches TRBD2 (5 bases). The CDR3 runs to 14 residues. Germline values: CDR1 SGDLS, CDR2 YYNGEE. V gave up 6 bases and J gave up 4 bases, with 13 bases separating them. The CDR3 reads CASNPGLFTGELFF. In DNA, the CDR3 is TGTGCCAGCAATCCAGGACTCTTCACCGGGGAGCTGTTTTTT. Variable domain in full (rest from reference TRBV9 and TRBJ2-2): DSGVTQTPKHLITATGQRVTLRCSPRSGDLSVYWYQQSLDQGLQFLIQYYNGEERAKGNILERFSAQQFPDLHSELNLSSLELGDSALYFCASNPGLFTGELFFGEGSRLTVL.

This clonotype came up a few times. The CDR3 is CASSVLTGPFDEKLFF. CDR3 bases: TGTGCCAGCAGTGTGTTGACAGGGCCATTTGATGAAAAACTGTTTTTT. This chain joins TRBV6-1 and TRBJ1-4, with TRBD1 matching over 7 bases. Trimming removed 4 bases from V and 6 bases from J; junction bases left unmatched: 11. The CDR3 sequence is 16 residues long. CDR1 and CDR2 from the germline V gene are MNHNS and SASEGT.

The sample holds many counts of this clonotype. CDR3 in amino acids: CASSERQGLAKNIQYF. CDR3 DNA: TGCGCCAGCAGCGAGAGACAGGGCTTAGCCAAAAACATTCAGTACTTC. This chain links TRBV5-1 with TRBJ2-4; TRBD1 matches 7 bases. This CDR3 comprises 16 residues. V shed 4 bases, J shed 0 bases, and the junction held 7 bases outside the gene matches. In germline, CDR1 is SGHRS, CDR2 YFSETQ.

The chain uses TRBV9 and TRBJ2-1; 11 bases match TRBD1. Germline values: CDR1 SGDLS, CDR2 YYNGEE. After removal of 0 bases from V and 4 bases from J, the junction contained 6 bases not matched to a gene. This CDR3 has 17 amino acids. CDR3 nucleotides: TGTGCCAGCAGCGTAGCTGGGGGGACAGGGGGATACAATGAGCAGTTCTTC. Protein product: CASSVAGGTGGYNEQFF.

In this sample, this clonotype turned up many times. J is TRBJ1-5 and V is TRBV7-2; D is undetermined. The CDR3 runs 15 residues. Trimming stripped 3 bases from V and 3 bases from J, with 12 bases between. Germline CDR1 and CDR2: SGHTA and FQGNSA. CDR3 protein: CASSFRQGYNQPQHF. As DNA, the CDR3 is TGTGCCAGCAGCTTCCGCCAAGGGTACAATCAGCCCCAGCATTTT.

This clonotype was recorded at least ten times. V gene TRBV4-1 combines with J gene TRBJ1-2; D uncertain. CDR1 MGHRA and CDR2 YSYEKL come from the germline V gene. V shed 4 bases and J shed 4 bases, with 13 bases lying between them. The CDR3 covers 14 residues. CDR3 sequence reads: CASSRTESLYGYTF. CDR3 sequence (DNA): TGCGCCAGCAGCCGAACAGAGTCTCTCTATGGCTACACCTTC.

The chain uses TRBV27 and TRBJ2-2, with TRBD1 matching 9 bases. With V trimmed by 4 bases and J by 2 bases, 5 bases remained unmatched. Germline V lookup: CDR1 MNHEY, CDR2 SMNVEV (reference sequence). The CDR3 spans 16 residues. Here the CDR3 DNA reads TGTGCCAGCAGTTCCCTGGACAGGGGAAACACCGGGGAGCTGTTTTTT. This sequence encodes CASSSLDRGNTGELFF.

A few counts support this clonotype. The J gene is TRBJ2-7, the V gene TRBV20-1; tentatively, D is TRBD1 (6 bases). Germline V gene sequence: CDR1 DFQATT, CDR2 SNEGSKA (reference sequence). V lost 3 bases, J lost 3 bases, and 21 bases lay in between. CDR3 length equals 16 residues. The CDR3 loop reads CSARAIQGGASYEQYF. In DNA, the CDR3 is TGCAGTGCTAGGGCCATACAGGGTGGGGCTAGCTACGAGCAGTACTTC.

This clonotype was detected a few times. The rearrangement links TRBV6-5 to TRBJ2-4; D may be TRBD2 (6 bases). In germline, CDR1 is MNHEY, CDR2 SVGAGI. Trimming pared 4 bases from V and 8 bases from J, leaving 15 bases between. The CDR3 has 14 amino acids. The CDR3 here is CASSFGVSGDIQYF. As DNA, the CDR3 is TGTGCCAGCAGTTTCGGAGTATCGGGGGACATTCAGTACTTC.

This clonotype was detected a few times. This rearrangement joins TRBV12-3 or TRBV12-4 to TRBJ2-7; possible D gene TRBD1, 6 bases. CDR3 length equals 15 residues. Trimming pared 5 bases from V and 3 bases from J, leaving 17 bases between. In DNA, the CDR3 is TGTGCCAGCAGTCCCCAGGGGCAGGCTGTCTACGAGCAGTACTTC. Its translation: CASSPQGQAVYEQYF.

This clonotype occurred a few times. The chain employs TRBV6-5 and TRBJ2-7; possible D gene TRBD1, 6 bases. Germline CDR1 and CDR2: MNHEY and SVGAGI. There are 13 residues in the CDR3. Between the trimmed V and J ends, which lost 5 bases and 3 bases, there was a span of 11 bases. The CDR3 region is CASSTSTGYEQYV. CDR3 nucleotides: TGTGCCAGCAGTACCTCGACAGGCTACGAGCAGTACGTC.

This clonotype came up many times. The chain has TRBV9 and TRBJ2-1; D gene unclear. CDR1 and CDR2 from the germline V gene are SGDLS and YYNGEE. V lost 0 bases and J lost 2, with 6 bases in between. The CDR3 length is 14 residues. The CDR3 nucleotides read TGTGCCAGCAGCGTAGGAGGAGCCTACAATGAGCAGTTCTTC. This gives the protein CASSVGGAYNEQFF.

This clonotype came up a few times. CDR3: CASSLSLGATNEKLFF. CDR3 in DNA: TGTGCCAGCAGCTTATCATTAGGTGCTACGAATGAAAAACTGTTTTTT. The chain combines TRBV7-2 with TRBJ1-4; no firm D call. The length of the CDR3 is 16 residues. CDR1 is SGHTA, CDR2 FQGNSA, per germline. V was cut by 2 bases and J by 5 bases, with 15 bases left in between.

This clonotype was seen repeatedly, ten times or more. The CDR3: CASSSTGVEGNEQFF. In nucleotides, the CDR3 is TGCGCCAGCAGCTCGACAGGGGTTGAGGGCAATGAGCAGTTCTTC. This chain uses TRBV5-1 with TRBJ2-1; TRBD1 matches 8 bases. CDR1 is SGHRS, CDR2 YFSETQ, per germline. V shed 3 bases, J shed 6 bases, and the junction held 8 bases outside the gene matches. This CDR3 is 15 amino acids long.

This clonotype was counted a few times. This chain joins TRBV7-6 and TRBJ2-2; TRBD2 matches at 10 bases. Per the germline V gene, CDR1 is SGHVS and CDR2 is FNYEAQ. After removal of 5 bases from V and 4 bases from J, the junction contained 4 bases not matched to a gene. This CDR3 has 15 residues. The CDR3 loop is CASSPRTSGTGELFF. CDR3 nucleotide sequence: TGTGCCAGCAGCCCCAGGACTAGCGGCACCGGGGAGCTGTTTTTT.

This clonotype showed up just a few times. This sequence joins TRBV5-5 and TRBJ1-4; D call uncertain. Germline loops: CDR1 SGHKS, CDR2 YYEKEE (reference sequence). This CDR3 comprises 14 residues. V was clipped by 2 bases and J by 7 bases, with 12 bases between them. The CDR3 sequence: CASSLSRGSEKLFF. CDR3 nucleotide sequence: TGTGCCAGCAGCTTATCGCGTGGGTCTGAAAAACTGTTTTTT.

J is TRBJ2-1 and V is TRBV6-2 or TRBV6-3, with TRBD1 identical over 9 bases. Germline CDR1 is MNHEY and CDR2 is SVGEGT. This CDR3 has 17 amino acids. With 8 bases clipped from V and 6 bases from J, the junction kept 17 bases outside the gene matches. The CDR3 nucleotides are TGTGCCAGCGGAGGGCTTTTGTTTGCGACAGGGGGCAATGAGCAGTTCTTC. Translating it yields CASGGLLFATGGNEQFF.